Listed below are T cell receptor beta chains from one sample, sequenced in a study of cytomegalovirus exposure and HLA in healthy donors. Clones were read by immunoSEQ multiplex PCR, and TCRdb kept only the in-frame ones, dropping some. The data hold 150,000 to 200,000 clones, with approximately 83% observed a single time. Sequenced: PBMCs. The receptors originated from a man younger than 30 in good health and CMV-seropositive. Both conserved end residues are part of each CDR3. Fields, in order: clone size, V gene, D gene, J gene, CDR3 length, CDR3 protein, CDR3 DNA. The D gene is left open where the match is weak. Not all rows give a size; the values are once, few, many and, for expanded clones, a class.

clone_size: -
v_call: TRBV5-1
d_call: -
j_call: TRBJ1-5
cdr3_length: 15
cdr3_aa: CASSTGTGTNQPQHF
cdr3_nt: TGCGCCAGCAGCACCGGAACAGGGACCAATCAGCCCCAGCATTTT

clone_size: -
v_call: TRBV5-1
d_call: -
j_call: TRBJ1-2
cdr3_length: 14
cdr3_aa: CASSLAARDYGYTF
cdr3_nt: TGCGCCAGCAGCTTGGCCGCCCGCGACTATGGCTACACCTTC

clone_size: -
v_call: TRBV7-8
d_call: -
j_call: TRBJ1-6
cdr3_length: 14
cdr3_aa: CASSAATANSPLHF
cdr3_nt: TGTGCCAGCAGCGCGGCGACAGCTAATTCACCCCTCCACTTT

clone_size: -
v_call: TRBV5-4
d_call: -
j_call: TRBJ2-7
cdr3_length: 13
cdr3_aa: CASSPYYSYEQYF
cdr3_nt: TGTGCCAGCAGCCCTTACTACTCCTACGAGCAGTACTTC

clone_size: -
v_call: TRBV2
d_call: -
j_call: TRBJ2-7
cdr3_length: 12
cdr3_aa: CASSGQVYEQYF
cdr3_nt: TGTGCCAGCAGTGGGCAGGTGTACGAGCAGTACTTC

clone_size: -
v_call: TRBV5-1
d_call: TRBD1
j_call: TRBJ2-1
cdr3_length: 14
cdr3_aa: CASSSRTGHTEQFF
cdr3_nt: TGCGCCAGCAGCTCCAGGACAGGGCATACTGAGCAGTTCTTC

clone_size: -
v_call: TRBV5-6
d_call: TRBD1
j_call: TRBJ2-2
cdr3_length: 19
cdr3_aa: CASSLVGTGKVLNTGELFF
cdr3_nt: TGTGCCAGCAGCTTGGTTGGGACAGGGAAAGTTCTGAACACCGGGGAGCTGTTTTTT

clone_size: once
v_call: TRBV5-5
d_call: TRBD2
j_call: TRBJ2-1
cdr3_length: 15
cdr3_aa: CASSLLGGGVGEQFF
cdr3_nt: TGTGCCAGCAGCTTGCTTGGCGGGGGGGTTGGTGAGCAGTTCTTC

clone_size: -
v_call: TRBV10-3
d_call: TRBD2
j_call: TRBJ2-3
cdr3_length: 19
cdr3_aa: CAISESPSGGFGGTDTQYF
cdr3_nt: TGTGCCATCAGTGAGTCGCCTAGCGGGGGGTTTGGGGGCACAGATACGCAGTATTTT

clone_size: -
v_call: TRBV7-2
d_call: TRBD1
j_call: TRBJ2-3
cdr3_length: 14
cdr3_aa: CASSIGQGTDTQYF
cdr3_nt: TGTGCCAGCAGCATAGGACAGGGCACAGATACGCAGTATTTT

clone_size: -
v_call: TRBV4-1
d_call: -
j_call: TRBJ2-7
cdr3_length: 14
cdr3_aa: CASSQVQRAYEQYF
cdr3_nt: TGCGCCAGCAGCCAAGTCCAGAGGGCTTACGAGCAGTACTTC

clone_size: -
v_call: TRBV5-1
d_call: -
j_call: TRBJ2-7
cdr3_length: 13
cdr3_aa: CASSSYLSHEQYF
cdr3_nt: TGCGCCAGCAGCTCGTACCTTAGCCACGAGCAGTACTTC

clone_size: -
v_call: TRBV6-5
d_call: -
j_call: TRBJ2-2
cdr3_length: 14
cdr3_aa: CASRPTGYTGELFF
cdr3_nt: TGTGCCAGCAGACCTACAGGGTACACCGGGGAGCTGTTTTTT

clone_size: once
v_call: TRBV5-4
d_call: -
j_call: TRBJ2-2
cdr3_length: 12
cdr3_aa: CASSPISGELFF
cdr3_nt: TGTGCCAGCAGCCCTATTTCCGGGGAGCTGTTTTTT

clone_size: -
v_call: TRBV5-1
d_call: -
j_call: TRBJ1-1
cdr3_length: 15
cdr3_aa: CASSTNFGAGTEAFF
cdr3_nt: TGCGCCAGCAGCACAAATTTCGGCGCGGGGACTGAAGCTTTCTTT

clone_size: -
v_call: TRBV30
d_call: -
j_call: TRBJ2-7
cdr3_length: 12
cdr3_aa: CAWMSRAYEQYF
cdr3_nt: TGTGCCTGGATGTCACGGGCCTACGAGCAGTACTTC

clone_size: -
v_call: TRBV27
d_call: TRBD1
j_call: TRBJ1-3
cdr3_length: 14
cdr3_aa: CASSSRGRGNTIYF
cdr3_nt: TGTGCCAGCAGTTCAAGGGGGCGCGGAAACACCATATATTTT

clone_size: -
v_call: TRBV6-5
d_call: -
j_call: TRBJ1-4
cdr3_length: 16
cdr3_aa: CASSYSIPGVHEKLFF
cdr3_nt: TGTGCCAGCAGTTACTCAATTCCAGGGGTCCATGAAAAACTGTTTTTT

clone_size: -
v_call: TRBV4-1
d_call: TRBD1
j_call: TRBJ2-7
cdr3_length: 15
cdr3_aa: CASARGGQGIYEQYF
cdr3_nt: TGCGCCAGCGCCCGGGGGGGACAGGGGATCTACGAGCAGTACTTC